Included here is one T cell receptor beta chain sequence, with context. Its antigen is not known. The CDR3 is 15 amino acids. CDR1 and CDR2 from the germline V gene are SQVTM and ANQGSEA. The V and J ends lost 6 bases and 1 base, in that order; junction bases with no gene match: 9. The data stem from a study of cytomegalovirus exposure and HLA in healthy donors. Sequencing was performed with immunoSEQ multiplex PCR; in TCRdb, only in-frame clones are kept and a portion is missing. The sample includes fewer than 75,000 clones, roughly 92% of them seen just once. The study, taken as a whole, reports: A few chains tied to CMV proved CMV antigen-specific in vitro.

The chain is built from TRBV29-1 and TRBJ1-1, with 9 nucleotides matching TRBD1. The TCR comes from a woman aged 18-30 years in good health and CMV-seropositive. The specimen was PBMCs. This CDR3 is CSVLDRGARNTEAFF. Written as DNA, the CDR3 is TGCAGCGTCCTGGACAGGGGCGCTAGGAACACTGAAGCTTTCTTT.